This T cell receptor beta chain derives from a study of metastatic and nonmetastatic thyroid tumors. Looking at the study overall: Where malignant and benign thyroid patients were concerned, repertoires were compared across blood and tumor or nodule tissue.

In the original processing: A distant-metastasis classifier for papillary thyroid cancer was built using CDR3 differences across clinicopathological groups. TCRdb re-analyzed the PCR reads using MiXCR. What appears here as the V and J calls and clone size reflects TCRdb's work, not the paper's. The profile shows approximately 17,000 clones, roughly 26% of them singletons. Thyroid surgery was preceded by no treatment in any patient. Trimming stripped 0 bases from V and 1 base from J, with 4 bases between. CDR3 length: 13 residues. From germline, CDR1 is SGDLS and CDR2 YYNGEE. General study results and limits: Reports indicated that malignant thyroid tumors showed significantly higher TCR beta diversity than benign nodules did, in blood and tumor.

In its sample, this clone was seen many times. Its target is not known. This chain links TRBV9 with TRBJ2-5; D remains unclear. The sample was adjacent normal tissue. The TCR sequence derives from a female donor with papillary thyroid cancer or a benign thyroid nodule (not recorded which). Some clones in this sample may be carry-over from other donors' samples. The CDR3 protein is CASSVDSQETQYF. The CDR3 DNA follows: TGTGCCAGCAGCGTAGACAGCCAAGAGACCCAGTACTTC.